The subject of this entry is one TCR beta chain. Its antigen is undetermined. The data were obtained in a study of neoadjuvant anti-PD-1 for oral cavity cancer. As for the study in general: Patients mostly received three to four biweekly nivolumab doses at 3 mg/kg before surgery. Patients without progression received a fourth nivolumab dose around day 43, then surgical resection on days 50-56.

TCRdb keeps only in-frame clones here, not all; method: immunoSEQ multiplex PCR. This sample has 6,000 to 8,500 clones; around 77% occur once, and the top ten carry about 3%. Blood cells were analyzed directly, without culture or expansion. Germline CDR1 reads SGHTA; CDR2 reads FQGNSA. The CDR3 spans 12 residues. Between the trimmed V and J ends, which lost 3 bases and 7 bases, there was a span of 4 bases. Study-level results: Higher pretreatment Treg/Th17 ratios tracked higher pretreatment blood clonality.

The starting material was PBMCs, obtained before nivolumab (anti-PD-1) treatment. The chain links TRBV7-2 to TRBJ1-6; D not certain. The sequence came from a person aged 35-79 years with oral cavity squamous cell carcinoma. The CDR3 spells CASSFSNSPLHF. The DNA for the CDR3 is TGTGCCAGCAGCTTTTCCAATTCACCCCTCCACTTT.